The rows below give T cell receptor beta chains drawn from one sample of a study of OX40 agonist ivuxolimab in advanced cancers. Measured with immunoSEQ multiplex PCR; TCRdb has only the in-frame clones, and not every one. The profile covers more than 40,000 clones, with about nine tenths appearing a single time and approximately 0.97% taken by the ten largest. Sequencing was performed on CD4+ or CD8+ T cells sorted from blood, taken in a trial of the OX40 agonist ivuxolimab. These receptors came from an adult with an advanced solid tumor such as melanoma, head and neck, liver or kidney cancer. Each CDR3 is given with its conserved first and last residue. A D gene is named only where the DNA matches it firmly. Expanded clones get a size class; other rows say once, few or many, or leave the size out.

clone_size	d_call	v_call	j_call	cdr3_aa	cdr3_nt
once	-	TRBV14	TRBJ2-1	CASSQSSGAVSYNEQFF	TGTGCCAGCAGCCAGAGCTCAGGGGCGGTGAGTTACAATGAGCAGTTCTTC
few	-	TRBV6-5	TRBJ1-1	CASSIQRDTEAFF	TGTGCCAGCAGTATTCAGAGGGACACTGAAGCTTTCTTT
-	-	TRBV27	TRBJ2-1	CASSLSADSYNEQFF	TGTGCCAGCAGTTTATCAGCGGACTCCTACAATGAGCAGTTCTTC
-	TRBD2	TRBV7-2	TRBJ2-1	CASSLVWLAGGGNEQFF	TGTGCCAGCAGCTTAGTCTGGCTAGCGGGAGGTGGCAATGAGCAGTTCTTC
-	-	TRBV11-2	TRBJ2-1	CASSYPGQVPYNEQFF	TGTGCCAGCAGTTACCCCGGCCAGGTCCCTTACAATGAGCAGTTCTTC
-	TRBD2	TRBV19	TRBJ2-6	CASSIRLAGLSGANVLTF	TGTGCCAGTAGTATTCGACTAGCGGGGTTGTCTGGGGCCAACGTCCTGACTTTC
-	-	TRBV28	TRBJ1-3	CAGGGNSGNTIYF	TGTGCCGGGGGGGGGAACTCTGGAAACACCATATATTTT
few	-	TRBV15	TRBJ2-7	CATSRDRGRPYEQYF	TGTGCCACCAGCAGAGATCGGGGTAGGCCCTACGAGCAGTACTTC
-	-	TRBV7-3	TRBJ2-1	CASSLSSSYNEQFF	TGTGCCAGCAGCTTAAGTTCTTCCTACAATGAGCAGTTCTTC
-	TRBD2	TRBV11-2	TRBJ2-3	CASSGGLAGAGDTQYF	TGTGCCAGCAGCGGCGGACTAGCGGGAGCTGGAGATACGCAGTATTTT
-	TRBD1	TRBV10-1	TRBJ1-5	CASSESEGQFSNQPQHF	TGCGCCAGCAGTGAGTCCGAGGGACAGTTTAGCAATCAGCCCCAGCATTTT